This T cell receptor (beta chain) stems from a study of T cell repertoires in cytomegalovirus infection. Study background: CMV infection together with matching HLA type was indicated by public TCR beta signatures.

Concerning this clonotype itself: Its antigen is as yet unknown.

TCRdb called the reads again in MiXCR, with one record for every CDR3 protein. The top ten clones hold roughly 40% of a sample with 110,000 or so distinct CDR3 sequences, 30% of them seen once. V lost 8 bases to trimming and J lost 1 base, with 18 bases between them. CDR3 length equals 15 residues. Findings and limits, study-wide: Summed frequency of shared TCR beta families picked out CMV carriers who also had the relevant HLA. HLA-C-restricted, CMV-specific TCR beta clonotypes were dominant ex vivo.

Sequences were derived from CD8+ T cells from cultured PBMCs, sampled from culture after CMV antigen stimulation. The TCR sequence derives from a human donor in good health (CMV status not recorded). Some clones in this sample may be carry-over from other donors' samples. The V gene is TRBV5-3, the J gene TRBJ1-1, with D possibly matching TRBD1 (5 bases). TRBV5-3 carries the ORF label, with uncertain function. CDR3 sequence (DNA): TGTGCCAGCAGCCCGTGGCCCGGGGCGAACACTGAAGCTTTCTTT. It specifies CASSPWPGANTEAFF.